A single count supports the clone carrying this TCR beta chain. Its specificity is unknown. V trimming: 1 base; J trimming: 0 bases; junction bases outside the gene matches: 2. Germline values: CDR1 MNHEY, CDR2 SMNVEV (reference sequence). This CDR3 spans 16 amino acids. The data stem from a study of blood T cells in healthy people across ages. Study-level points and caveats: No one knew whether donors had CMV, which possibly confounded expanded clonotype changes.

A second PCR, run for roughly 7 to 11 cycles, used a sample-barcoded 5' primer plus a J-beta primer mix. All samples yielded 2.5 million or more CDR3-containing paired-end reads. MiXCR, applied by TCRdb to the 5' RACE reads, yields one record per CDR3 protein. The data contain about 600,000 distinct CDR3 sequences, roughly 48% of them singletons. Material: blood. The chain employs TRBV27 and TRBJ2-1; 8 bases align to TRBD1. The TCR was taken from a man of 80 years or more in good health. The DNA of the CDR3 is TGTGCCAGCAGTTTATACGGACAGGGCTCCTACAATGAGCAGTTCTTC. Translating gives CASSLYGQGSYNEQFF.